This T cell receptor (beta chain) appears in the sequencing data of a study of yellow fever vaccine responses in identical twins. Findings and limits, study-wide: Vaccine T cell responses of twins reportedly seemed partly convergent and partly personalized.

In germline, CDR1 is DFQATT, CDR2 SNEGSKA (reference sequence). This CDR3 contains 15 residues. Trimming left V 0 bases short and J 4 bases short, with 13 bases between. TCRdb re-called the RT-PCR reads with MiXCR, one entry per CDR3 protein. The sample shows fewer than 11,000 distinct CDR3 sequences, 75% to 90% of them seen only once. With regard to this clonotype: What it binds is not known.

This TCR derives from a woman aged 18-29 years who received the yellow fever vaccine. The rearrangement joins TRBV20-1 to TRBJ2-1, with a tentative D call TRBD2 (5 bases). This sample comprised T cells from blood (PBMCs), unsorted or a sorted subset (not recorded which), obtained before or after yellow fever vaccination (not recorded which). CDR3 sequence: CSARDPRDGYNEQFF. CDR3 bases: TGCAGTGCTAGAGATCCCCGGGATGGATACAATGAGCAGTTCTTC.